This T cell receptor (beta chain) emerged from a study of blood T cell repertoires in COVID-19. Study-wide background: Recovered status in Cohort 3 required two negative PCRs, clearance, or symptom resolution. Researchers got acute and convalescent COVID-19 samples from the United States, Italy and Spain. The cDNA or gDNA used as material had been derived from T cells, B-cell-depleted T cells, or PBMCs.

The data were produced by immunoSEQ multiplex PCR, yet TCRdb's version contains in-frame clones alone and is incomplete. The sample holds over 130,000 clones, approximately 87% seen once. CDR3 length equals 14 residues. Trimming pared 1 base from V and 4 bases from J, leaving 10 bases between. Germline CDR1 is SGHTA and CDR2 is FQGNSA. Participants were aged 18 to 89 years, lived in under 25 US areas, and enrolled virtually. The sample consisted of PBMCs or T cells enriched from blood (not recorded which). This receptor was obtained from a man over 45 in a cohort exposed to, infected with or recovered from COVID-19 (not recorded which). The chain links TRBV7-2 to TRBJ1-2, with D possibly being TRBD1 (5 bases). In DNA, the CDR3 is TGTGCCAGCAGCTTAGTTTTGACAGTCTATGGCTACACCTTC. The encoded protein is CASSLVLTVYGYTF.